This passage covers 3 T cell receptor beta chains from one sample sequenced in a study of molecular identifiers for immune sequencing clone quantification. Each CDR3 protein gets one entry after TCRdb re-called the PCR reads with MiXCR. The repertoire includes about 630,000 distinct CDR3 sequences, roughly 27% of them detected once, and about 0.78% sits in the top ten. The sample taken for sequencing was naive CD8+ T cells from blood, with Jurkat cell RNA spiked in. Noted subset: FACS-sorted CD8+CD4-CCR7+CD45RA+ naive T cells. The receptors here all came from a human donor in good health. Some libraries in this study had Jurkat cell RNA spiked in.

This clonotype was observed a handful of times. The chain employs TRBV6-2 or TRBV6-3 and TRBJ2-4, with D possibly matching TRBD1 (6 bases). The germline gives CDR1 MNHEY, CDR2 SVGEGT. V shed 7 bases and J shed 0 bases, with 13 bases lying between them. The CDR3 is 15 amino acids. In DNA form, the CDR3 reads TGTGCCAGCACCCGAGGGACATTAGCCAAAAACATTCAGTACTTC. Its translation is CASTRGTLAKNIQYF.

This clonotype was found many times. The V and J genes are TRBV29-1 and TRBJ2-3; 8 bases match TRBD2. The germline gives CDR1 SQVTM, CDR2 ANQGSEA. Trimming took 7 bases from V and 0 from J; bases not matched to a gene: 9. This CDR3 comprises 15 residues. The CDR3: CSAFGRVTSTDTQYF. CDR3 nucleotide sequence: TGCAGCGCCTTCGGGAGGGTGACGAGCACAGATACGCAGTATTTT.

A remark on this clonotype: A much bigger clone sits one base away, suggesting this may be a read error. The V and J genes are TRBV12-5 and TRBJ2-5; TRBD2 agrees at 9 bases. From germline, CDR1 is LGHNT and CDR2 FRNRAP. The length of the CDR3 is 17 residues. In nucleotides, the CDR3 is TGTGCTAGTGGTTTGGACCAGCGGGGGGCCGGACAAGGGACCCAGTACTTC. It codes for CASGLDQRGAGQGTQYF. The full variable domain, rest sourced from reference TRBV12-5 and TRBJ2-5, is DARVTQTPRHKVTEMGQEVTMRCQPILGHNTVFWYRQTMMQGLELLAYFRNRAPLDDSGMPKDRFSAEMPDATLATLKIQPSEPRDSAVYFCASGLDQRGAGQGTQYFGPGTRLLVL.